This T cell receptor (beta chain) derives from a study of blood T cells in healthy people across ages. PCR was performed a second time for about 7 to 12 cycles using a sample-barcoded 5' primer and a J-beta primer mix. One entry per CDR3 protein, called by TCRdb with MiXCR from the 5' RACE reads. The data contain roughly 2 million distinct CDR3 sequences, approximately 50% of them singletons. A note on this clonotype: At one end the junction does not follow the germline gene, possibly because of a read error.

Germline V gene sequence: CDR1 SGHDT, CDR2 YYEEEE. This CDR3 is 13 amino acids long. This clonotype was obtained from a woman between 35 and 50 years old in good health. The rearrangement links TRBV5-6 to TRBJ2-7; D unresolved. The source material was blood. The CDR3 bases are TGTGCCAGCAGCTTGGCCAACTCTTACGGGCAGTACTTC. Its protein product is CASSLANSYGQYF.